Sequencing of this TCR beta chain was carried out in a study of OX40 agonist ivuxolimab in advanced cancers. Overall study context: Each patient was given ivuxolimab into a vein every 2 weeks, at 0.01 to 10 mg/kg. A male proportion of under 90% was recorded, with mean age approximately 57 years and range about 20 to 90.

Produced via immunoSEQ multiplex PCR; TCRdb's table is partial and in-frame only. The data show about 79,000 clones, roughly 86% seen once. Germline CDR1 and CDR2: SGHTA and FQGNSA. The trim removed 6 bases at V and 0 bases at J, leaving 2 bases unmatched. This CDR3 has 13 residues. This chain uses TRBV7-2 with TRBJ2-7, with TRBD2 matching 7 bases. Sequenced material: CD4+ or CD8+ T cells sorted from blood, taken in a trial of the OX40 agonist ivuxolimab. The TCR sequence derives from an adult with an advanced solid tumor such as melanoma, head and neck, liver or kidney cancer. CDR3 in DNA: TGTGCCAGCAGACGGGACTACTCCTACGAGCAGTACTTC. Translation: CASRRDYSYEQYF. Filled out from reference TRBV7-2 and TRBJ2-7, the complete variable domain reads GAGVSQSPSNKVTEKGKDVELRCDPISGHTALYWYRQSLGQGLEFLIYFQGNSAPDKSGLPSDRFSAERTGGSVSTLTIQRTQQEDSAVYLCASRRDYSYEQYFGPGTRLTVT.